Listed below are T cell receptor beta chains from one sample, sequenced in a study of blood T cell repertoires in COVID-19. TCRdb keeps only in-frame clones here, not all; method: immunoSEQ multiplex PCR. The table records some 150,000 clones, approximately 80% of them present only once. Material for sequencing was peripheral blood. The source is a woman in her fifties or sixties with acute or convalescent COVID-19. Each CDR3 is given with its conserved first and last residue. D genes are given only for firm matches. Rows give clone size only sometimes, using once, few, many, or a class for an expanded clone.

d_call j_call clone_size v_call cdr3_nt cdr3_aa
TRBD1 TRBJ1-5 - TRBV7-2 TGTGCCAGCAGCGAACGACAGGGATCCCATCAGCCCCAGCATTTT CASSERQGSHQPQHF
TRBD1 TRBJ1-1 - TRBV7-8 TGTGCCAGCAGCTTAGTCGCAGGGGGTCGTACTGAAGCTTTCTTT CASSLVAGGRTEAFF
- TRBJ2-7 - TRBV6-1 TGTGCCAGCAGTGAGCCCAACTCGAACAGGGAGCAGTACTTC CASSEPNSNREQYF
- TRBJ2-3 - TRBV6-2/TRBV6-3 TGTGCCAGCAGTTACTCGGGGGGGCGGACAGATACGCAGTATTTT CASSYSGGRTDTQYF
- TRBJ1-5 - TRBV2 TGTGCCAGCAGTGCCCAGGACAGTCCCAATCAGCCCCAGCATTTT CASSAQDSPNQPQHF
TRBD1 TRBJ1-1 - TRBV6-6 TGTGCCAGCAGTTACGACAGGGGCGCTGAAGCTTTCTTT CASSYDRGAEAFF
- TRBJ2-5 - TRBV5-1 TGCGCCAGCAGCTTTAGTCCCCAAGAGACCCAGTACTTC CASSFSPQETQYF
- TRBJ1-1 - TRBV13 TGTGCCAGCAGCCCAAGGGCAGGGTTAGGGACTGAAGCTTTCTTT CASSPRAGLGTEAFF
- TRBJ1-2 - TRBV28 TGTGCCAGCAGCGCCCCGGCGTTTCAGGGTGATGGCTACACCTTC CASSAPAFQGDGYTF
TRBD1 TRBJ2-7 - TRBV15 TGTGCCACCAGCAGAGCTAAACTGACAGGGAGCTCCTACGAGCAGTACTTC CATSRAKLTGSSYEQYF
- TRBJ2-3 - TRBV7-8 TGTGCCAGCAGCTTAGCGCCAACAGTCGGTACGCAGTATTTT CASSLAPTVGTQYF
TRBD2 TRBJ2-7 - TRBV12-3/TRBV12-4 TGTGCCAGCAGGACTAGCGGGGGTGTCGAGCAGTACTTC CASRTSGGVEQYF
- TRBJ1-1 - TRBV9 TGTGCCAGCAGCGCCTCCAGCGGGGGACGGACGCACACTGAAGCTTTCTTT CASSASSGGRTHTEAFF
- TRBJ2-1 - TRBV14 TGTGCCAGCAGCCAAGGGATAGGGGGGGCCCCAAGCTCCTACAATGAGCAGTTCTTC CASSQGIGGAPSSYNEQFF
- TRBJ1-1 - TRBV27 TGTGCCAGCAGGACAGAAGGATGGAACACTGAAGCTTTCTTT CASRTEGWNTEAFF
TRBD2 TRBJ2-5 - TRBV5-5 TGTGCCAGCAGCTTGACGGGAGGGGAGACCCAGTACTTC CASSLTGGETQYF
- TRBJ2-5 - TRBV2 TGTGCCAGCAGTGAGGAGGAGACCCAGTACTTC CASSEEETQYF
TRBD2 TRBJ2-4 - TRBV15 TGTGCCACCAGCAGAGTTTTCGGCGGGGGGGCGGACGGCAAAAACATTCAGTACTTC CATSRVFGGGADGKNIQYF
- TRBJ1-2 - TRBV9 TGTGCCAGCAGCGACAGGGTGAATGGCTACACCTTC CASSDRVNGYTF
TRBD1 TRBJ1-5 - TRBV12-3/TRBV12-4 TGTGCCAGCAGCAGGGACAGGGATCAGCCCCAGCATTTT CASSRDRDQPQHF
TRBD2 TRBJ2-3 - TRBV7-9 TGTGCCAGCAGCTGGGGGACTAGCGGGGAGACAGATACGCAGTATTTT CASSWGTSGETDTQYF
- TRBJ1-4 - TRBV6-5 TGTGCCAGCAGTTGGGGGGGCAGTGAAAAACTGTTTTTT CASSWGGSEKLFF
- TRBJ2-5 - TRBV11-2 TGTGCCAGCAGCCCGTCCGTTCCGACCCAGTACTTC CASSPSVPTQYF
- TRBJ2-3 - TRBV4-2 TGTGCCAGCAGCCAAGATCCTATCCGAGCAGATACGCAGTATTTT CASSQDPIRADTQYF
- TRBJ1-2 once TRBV29-1 TGCAGCGTTGGTGCGGTTAACTATGGCTACACCTTC CSVGAVNYGYTF
- TRBJ1-4 - TRBV7-8 TGTGCCAGCAGCTTAGCGCAAGTTGCGCTCGAAAAACTGTTTTTT CASSLAQVALEKLFF
TRBD1 TRBJ1-1 many TRBV7-9 TGTGCCAGCAGCGACAGGGCAAACACTGAAGCTTTCTTT CASSDRANTEAFF
- TRBJ1-3 - TRBV7-8 TGTGCCAGCAGCTTAGAGCAGGGGTTAGGATCTGGAAACACCATATATTTT CASSLEQGLGSGNTIYF
TRBD2 TRBJ2-3 - TRBV5-5 TGTGCCAGCAGCGGATGGGTCGGGGGGGTCTCAGATACGCAGTATTTT CASSGWVGGVSDTQYF
- TRBJ1-5 - TRBV6-1 TGTGCCAGCAGTGAAGCCAGGGATGGGTGGCAGCCCCAGCATTTT CASSEARDGWQPQHF
TRBD1 TRBJ1-5 few TRBV28 TGTGCCAGCAAGGGACAGGGCTTTCAGCCCCAGCATTTT CASKGQGFQPQHF
TRBD1 TRBJ1-3 - TRBV7-8 TGTGCCAGCAGCCAAATCCCGGACAGGGTCGGAAACACCATATATTTT CASSQIPDRVGNTIYF
- TRBJ1-2 - TRBV7-9 TGTGCCAGCAGCCCGCGAGGGGGGGAAGGGAACTATGGCTACACCTTC CASSPRGGEGNYGYTF
TRBD2 TRBJ2-4 - TRBV5-6 TGTGCCAGCAGCTTGGCGGACGGGGGGAACATTCAGTACTTC CASSLADGGNIQYF
- TRBJ1-2 once TRBV9 TGTGCCAGCAGCGTCTCAGCGGGTGGCTACACCTTC CASSVSAGGYTF
- TRBJ2-7 - TRBV6-6 TGTGCCAGCAGTTCCGGTTCTTGGGAGCAGTACTTC CASSSGSWEQYF
TRBD2 TRBJ2-3 few TRBV6-6 TGTGCCAGCAGACCCGGGGGGTTCACAGATACGCAGTATTTT CASRPGGFTDTQYF
TRBD1 TRBJ1-4 - TRBV20-1 TGCAGTGCTAGTGAGGGGGCAGATGAAAAACTGTTTTTT CSASEGADEKLFF
- TRBJ2-6 - TRBV2 TGTGCCAGCAGTGAACCGGGACTGAGCTCTGGGGCCAACGTCCTGACTTTC CASSEPGLSSGANVLTF
- TRBJ1-1 - TRBV6-5 TGTGCCAGCAGTTACTCGTATTTGGGGGGCACTGAAGCTTTCTTT CASSYSYLGGTEAFF
- TRBJ1-3 once TRBV6-5 TGTGCCAGCAGCGGCGGGCTCTCTGGAAACACCATATATTTT CASSGGLSGNTIYF
TRBD2 TRBJ2-3 - TRBV5-1 TGCGCCAGCAGCTTGGGGGAGACTAGCGTAAATACGCAGTATTTT CASSLGETSVNTQYF
- TRBJ1-1 few TRBV5-1 TGCGCCAGCAGCTTGGGAAGTCAGGAGGACACTGAAGCTTTCTTT CASSLGSQEDTEAFF
TRBD1 TRBJ1-5 - TRBV5-1 TGCGCCAGCAGCTCGACAGGGTTGGGCAATCAGCCCCAGCATTTT CASSSTGLGNQPQHF
TRBD1 TRBJ1-1 few TRBV7-2 TGTGCCAGCAGCCTCGGACAGGGCCGGTGGACTGAAGCTTTCTTT CASSLGQGRWTEAFF
- TRBJ1-2 - TRBV27 TGTGCCAGCAGTTTATGGAACCAGGGAGGCGGCTACACCTTC CASSLWNQGGGYTF
- TRBJ1-1 - TRBV28 TGTGCCAGCGTCCAGCGCGGGGGAGAAGCTTTCTTT CASVQRGGEAFF
- TRBJ1-5 few TRBV2 TGTGCCAGCAGGCCTCCCCTTGGGCAGGGTAGCAATCAGCCCCAGCATTTT CASRPPLGQGSNQPQHF
- TRBJ2-1 - TRBV5-8 TGTGCCAGCAGCTTTGGGGAGGTAGAGCAGTTCTTC CASSFGEVEQFF
- TRBJ1-3 - TRBV5-6 TGTGCCAGCAGCTTGTTACAGGATAGTAGGAGAAACACCATATATTTT CASSLLQDSRRNTIYF
TRBD1 TRBJ1-6 - TRBV14 TGTGCCAGCAGCCACCTAGACAGGGGGGGAATACCCCTCCACTTT CASSHLDRGGIPLHF
- TRBJ1-2 - TRBV10-3 TGTGCCATCAGCACAGGGTTGAACAACTATGGCTACACCTTC CAISTGLNNYGYTF